These T cell receptor beta chains were read from a single sample in a study of blood T cell repertoires in COVID-19. Some clones are missing from TCRdb's copy, which holds only in-frame ones; the method was immunoSEQ multiplex PCR. The sample carries 150,000 to 200,000 clones, 82% recorded once. Sequencing input: PBMCs or T cells enriched from blood (not recorded which). The receptors come from a middle-aged man who had recovered from COVID-19. Both conserved end residues are part of each CDR3. The D gene is left open where the match is weak. Some rows have no size entry. The others give once, few or many, or a class for an expanded clone.

abundance: -
v_gene: TRBV4-3
j_gene: TRBJ1-4
d_gene: -
CDR3nt: TGCGCCAGCAGCCAGGGCCGGGAAGTACAGGAAAAACTGTTTTTT
CDR3aa: CASSQGREVQEKLFF

abundance: once
v_gene: TRBV11-2
j_gene: TRBJ2-7
d_gene: TRBD2
CDR3nt: TGTGCCAGCAGCTTGGGTAGCGGGAGGTACGAGCAGTACTTC
CDR3aa: CASSLGSGRYEQYF

abundance: -
v_gene: TRBV4-2
j_gene: TRBJ2-3
d_gene: TRBD2
CDR3nt: TGTGCCAGCAGCCAAGCTAGCGGAGACACAGATACGCAGTATTTT
CDR3aa: CASSQASGDTDTQYF

abundance: -
v_gene: TRBV27
j_gene: TRBJ2-3
d_gene: TRBD2
CDR3nt: TGTGCCAGCAGTTTATGGTCTAGCGGGAAAACAGATACGCAGTATTTT
CDR3aa: CASSLWSSGKTDTQYF

abundance: -
v_gene: TRBV28
j_gene: TRBJ1-2
d_gene: TRBD1
CDR3nt: TGTGCCAGCAGTTCCCGGGACAGCCTTCTCTACACCTTC
CDR3aa: CASSSRDSLLYTF

abundance: -
v_gene: TRBV6-2/TRBV6-3
j_gene: TRBJ2-7
d_gene: TRBD1
CDR3nt: TGTGCCAGCAGTTATGAGGGACAGGGCTACTACGAGCAGTACTTC
CDR3aa: CASSYEGQGYYEQYF

abundance: -
v_gene: TRBV5-1
j_gene: TRBJ1-1
d_gene: -
CDR3nt: TGCGCCAGCAGCTTCGAGCAGAACACTGAAGCTTTCTTT
CDR3aa: CASSFEQNTEAFF

abundance: -
v_gene: TRBV4-2
j_gene: TRBJ2-3
d_gene: -
CDR3nt: TGTGCCAGCAGCCCGCGTTCAGGGCGGAATACGCAGTATTTT
CDR3aa: CASSPRSGRNTQYF

abundance: -
v_gene: TRBV29-1
j_gene: TRBJ2-1
d_gene: -
CDR3nt: TGCAGCGTTGACGGTCTAGCGCGTAGCAATGAGCAGTTCTTC
CDR3aa: CSVDGLARSNEQFF

abundance: -
v_gene: TRBV11-2
j_gene: TRBJ2-3
d_gene: -
CDR3nt: TGTGCCAGCAGCTCGATACGGAATCTACCGGGACAAAGCACAGATACGCAGTATTTT
CDR3aa: CASSSIRNLPGQSTDTQYF

abundance: -
v_gene: TRBV7-9
j_gene: TRBJ2-7
d_gene: -
CDR3nt: TGTGCCAGCAGCTTAGAAGTCCAGGGATCCTACGAGCAGTACTTC
CDR3aa: CASSLEVQGSYEQYF

abundance: -
v_gene: TRBV6-2/TRBV6-3
j_gene: TRBJ1-1
d_gene: TRBD1
CDR3nt: TGTGCCAGCAGTCTCGGACAGGGAGGTACTGAAGCTTTCTTT
CDR3aa: CASSLGQGGTEAFF

abundance: -
v_gene: TRBV12-3/TRBV12-4
j_gene: TRBJ1-5
d_gene: -
CDR3nt: TGTGCCAGCAGTTTGTTATCTCAGCCCCAGCATTTT
CDR3aa: CASSLLSQPQHF

abundance: -
v_gene: TRBV7-2
j_gene: TRBJ2-7
d_gene: TRBD1
CDR3nt: TGTGCCAGCAGCTTAGGAGGGGGCGGCCGCGAGCAGTACTTC
CDR3aa: CASSLGGGGREQYF

abundance: -
v_gene: TRBV7-9
j_gene: TRBJ2-5
d_gene: TRBD2
CDR3nt: TGTGCCAGCAGCTTAATTCAGTGGCGGGGGAGAGAGACCCAGTACTTC
CDR3aa: CASSLIQWRGRETQYF

abundance: -
v_gene: TRBV2
j_gene: TRBJ1-1
d_gene: -
CDR3nt: TGTGCCAGCAGACGGGACACCGGGGACACTGAAGCTTTCTTT
CDR3aa: CASRRDTGDTEAFF

abundance: once
v_gene: TRBV7-2
j_gene: TRBJ2-1
d_gene: TRBD2
CDR3nt: TGTGCCAGCAGCTTACTAGCGGGATTGTCCTATGAGCAGTTCTTC
CDR3aa: CASSLLAGLSYEQFF

abundance: -
v_gene: TRBV6-5
j_gene: TRBJ2-7
d_gene: -
CDR3nt: TGTGCCAGCAGTTACCTGACAGGGAGGTACGAGCAGTACTTC
CDR3aa: CASSYLTGRYEQYF

abundance: -
v_gene: TRBV7-9
j_gene: TRBJ2-2
d_gene: -
CDR3nt: TGTGCCAGCAGCTTATTATGGGGAGGTGACACCGGGGAGCTGTTTTTT
CDR3aa: CASSLLWGGDTGELFF

abundance: -
v_gene: TRBV21-1
j_gene: TRBJ2-3
d_gene: -
CDR3nt: TGTGCCAGCAGGACACTCTCGGGACTAGCCCTGCCAGATACGCAGTATTTT
CDR3aa: CASRTLSGLALPDTQYF

abundance: -
v_gene: TRBV5-1
j_gene: TRBJ1-1
d_gene: -
CDR3nt: TGCGCCAGCAGCTTGGGGCAGGGTGGGAACACTGAAGCTTTCTTT
CDR3aa: CASSLGQGGNTEAFF

abundance: once
v_gene: TRBV7-9
j_gene: TRBJ1-2
d_gene: TRBD1
CDR3nt: TGTGCCAGCAGCCAGATACGACAGGGGGCTGTTGGCTATGGCTACACCTTC
CDR3aa: CASSQIRQGAVGYGYTF

abundance: -
v_gene: TRBV2
j_gene: TRBJ1-5
d_gene: -
CDR3nt: TGTGCCAGCTCCTCGGGTACAAATCAGCCCCAGCATTTT
CDR3aa: CASSSGTNQPQHF

abundance: -
v_gene: TRBV28
j_gene: TRBJ2-4
d_gene: -
CDR3nt: TGTGCCAGCGGCAATTTCAAAAACATTCAGTACTTC
CDR3aa: CASGNFKNIQYF

abundance: once
v_gene: TRBV12-3/TRBV12-4
j_gene: TRBJ2-1
d_gene: TRBD2
CDR3nt: TGTGCCAGCAGTTTTAGCGGGAGGCAGTTCTTC
CDR3aa: CASSFSGRQFF